The 15 T cell receptor beta chains listed next were all sequenced from one sample in a study of sequential checkpoint blockade in melanoma. Some clones are missing from TCRdb's copy, which holds only in-frame ones; the method was immunoSEQ multiplex PCR. The table shows 3,000 to 4,000 clones, with roughly a sixth occurring only once. The treatment is: randomized to nivolumab then ipilimumab (arm A) or the reverse (arm B). The sequenced sample was tumor tissue (inferred from file names), obtained from a patient given nivolumab and ipilimumab in sequence. The receptors here all came from a human donor with melanoma.

CDR3 nucleotide sequence: TGTGCCACCAGCAGAGATCGATTCTCTGGAACAGTATACTTC. This sequence encodes CATSRDRFSGTVYF. V is TRBV15 and J is TRBJ2-7; D is undetermined. The CDR3 sequence is 14 residues long. V shed 0 bases and J shed 13 bases, with 19 bases lying between them. Germline V gene sequence: CDR1 LNHNV, CDR2 YYDKDF (reference sequence). Full variable domain (outside the CDR3, taken from reference TRBV15 and TRBJ2-7): DAMVIQNPRYQVTQFGKPVTLSCSQTLNHNVMYWYQQKSSQAPKLLFHYYDKDFNNEADTPDNFQSRRPNTSFCFLDIRSPGLGDTAMYLCATSRDRFSGTVYFGPGTRLTVT.

This clone was recorded at least ten times. This chain uses TRBV11-3 with TRBJ2-5; 15 bases agree with TRBD2. The ends lost 5 bases at V and 5 bases at J; junction bases unmatched: 12. The CDR3 is 18 residues long. Germline values: CDR1 SGHNT, CDR2 YENEEA. The CDR3 loop is CASSLRTSGRGDGETQYF. DNA of the CDR3: TGTGCCAGCAGCCTGCGGACTAGCGGGAGGGGAGACGGGGAGACCCAGTACTTC.

This clone occurred many times. The chain is built from TRBV7-5 and TRBJ2-1; the table's D call of TRBD2 was not tested on the DNA. TRBV7-5 is a recognized pseudogene. There are 15 residues in the CDR3. As DNA, the CDR3 is TGTGCCAGCAGCTTGGCCGCCGGGGGATACAATGAGCAGTTCTTC. It yields the protein CASSLAAGGYNEQFF.

This clone is deemed medium-sized (0.01 to 0.1%). The V call is TRBV11-3, the J call TRBJ2-3, with D possibly matching TRBD2 (6 bases). The CDR3 loop spans 16 amino acids. Trimming pared 3 bases from V and 4 bases from J, leaving 17 bases between. Germline values: CDR1 SGHNT, CDR2 YENEEA. CDR3: CASSFLEGMGADTQYF. The CDR3 DNA reads as TGTGCCAGCAGCTTTCTGGAGGGTATGGGCGCAGATACGCAGTATTTT.

V and J are TRBV19 and TRBJ2-6; D gene ambiguous. CDR1 is LNHDA and CDR2 is SQIVND in the germline V gene (reference sequence). V shed 5 bases and J shed 0 bases, with 11 bases lying between them. This CDR3 spans 16 amino acids. The CDR3 protein is CASSPRRTSGANVLTF. CDR3 DNA sequence: TGTGCCAGTAGTCCCCGTAGAACCTCTGGGGCCAACGTCCTGACTTTC.

The J gene is TRBJ1-4, the V gene TRBV18, with 7 nucleotides matching TRBD1. The CDR3 length is 13 residues. Germline assignment: CDR1 KGHSH and CDR2 LQKENI. V shed 4 bases, J shed 7 bases, and the junction held 3 bases outside the gene matches. The CDR3 DNA reads TGTGCCAGCTCACAGGGGGCTGGTGAAAAACTGTTTTTT. It yields the protein CASSQGAGEKLFF.

This clone came up a few times. The gene calls are TRBV28 and TRBJ2-3; possibly TRBD2 for D (6 bases). This CDR3 region has 14 residues. V gave up 7 bases and J gave up 8 bases, with 19 bases separating them. Per the germline V gene, CDR1 is MDHEN and CDR2 is SYDVKM. CDR3 amino acids: CASKTLMGGGTQYF. For the CDR3, the DNA is TGTGCCAGCAAGACCCTGATGGGGGGTGGTACGCAGTATTTT. Full variable domain (outside the CDR3, taken from reference TRBV28 and TRBJ2-3): DVKVTQSSRYLVKRTGEKVFLECVQDMDHENMFWYRQDPGLGLRLIYFSYDVKMKEKGDIPEGYSVSREKKERFSLILESASTNQTSMYLCASKTLMGGGTQYFGPGTRLTVL.

This clone came up a few times. The chain couples TRBV6-8 to TRBJ2-7; unclear D gene. Germline CDR1 reads MNHGY; CDR2 reads SAAAGT. The V gene lost 2 bases and the J gene lost 0 bases, with 20 bases spanning the gap. The CDR3 covers 18 residues. This CDR3 reads CASSYAPRRLNSSYEQYF. CDR3 bases: TGTGCCAGCAGTTACGCTCCACGGCGGCTTAACAGCTCCTACGAGCAGTACTTC.

This clone was counted a few times. The chain links TRBV6-8 to TRBJ2-2, with TRBD1 as a possible D gene (6 bases). V was shortened by 0 bases and J by 7 bases, with 9 bases between the two germline ends. Looked up from germline, CDR1 is MNHGY and CDR2 is SAAAGT. This CDR3 has 14 residues. The CDR3 loop is CASSYSQGIGELFF. DNA of the CDR3: TGTGCCAGCAGTTACTCTCAGGGGATCGGGGAGCTGTTTTTT.

V is TRBV29-1 and J is TRBJ2-7; no definite D call. The V end lost 6 bases, the J end lost 5 bases, and 17 bases lay between the germline ends. Germline V gene data show CDR1 as SQVTM and CDR2 as ANQGSEA. CDR3 length: 13 amino acids. As DNA, the CDR3 is TGCAGCGTCTCTATCTCCCCTGCGGACGAGCAGTACTTC. This codes for CSVSISPADEQYF.

This clone qualifies as medium-sized. This chain connects TRBV9 to TRBJ1-6; D perhaps matches TRBD1 (6 bases). The CDR3 is 15 residues long. Trimming stripped 0 bases from V and 6 bases from J, with 10 bases between. From germline, CDR1 is SGDLS and CDR2 YYNGEE. CDR3 residues: CASSVEAGVNSPLHF. The CDR3 coding sequence is TGTGCCAGCAGCGTAGAGGCAGGGGTTAATTCACCCCTCCACTTT. The full variable domain, with the rest looked up from reference TRBV9 and TRBJ1-6, is DSGVTQTPKHLITATGQRVTLRCSPRSGDLSVYWYQQSLDQGLQFLIQYYNGEERAKGNILERFSAQQFPDLHSELNLSSLELGDSALYFCASSVEAGVNSPLHFGNGTRLTVT.

The chain combines TRBV25-1 with TRBJ1-1; D unclear. Trimming left V 0 bases short and J 8 bases short, with 7 bases between. The germline gives CDR1 MGHDK, CDR2 SYGVNS. This CDR3 contains 12 residues. Here the CDR3 reads CASSEYGQEAFF. The CDR3 DNA is TGTGCCAGCAGTGAATACGGTCAGGAAGCTTTCTTT.

This clone has a single count. The J gene is TRBJ2-2, the V gene TRBV29-1, with TRBD1 matching 9 bases. Germline CDR1 reads SQVTM; CDR2 reads ANQGSEA. Germline trimming cut 1 base from V and 2 bases from J; bases unmatched to any gene: 5. CDR3 length: 16 amino acids. Written as DNA, the CDR3 is TGCAGCGTTGAAGGTTCGGGACAGGGAAACACCGGGGAGCTGTTTTTT. This gives the protein CSVEGSGQGNTGELFF.

The chain couples TRBV28 to TRBJ1-4, with D uncertain. Germline CDR1 reads MDHEN; CDR2 reads SYDVKM. Trimming took off 4 bases at V and 7 bases at J, with 7 bases between the two ends. The CDR3 has 12 amino acids. In nucleotides, the CDR3 is TGTGCCAGCAGTTCCTTGGGTGAAAAACTGTTTTTT. Encoded protein: CASSSLGEKLFF.

The gene calls are TRBV14 and TRBJ2-3; unclear D gene. CDR3 size: 14 residues. V lost 4 bases and J 2 bases, leaving 10 bases between the germline ends. Per germline, CDR1 SGHDN and CDR2 FVKESK. As DNA, the CDR3 is TGTGCCAGCAGCCCGCCGCAGTACACAGATACGCAGTATTTT. Its protein is CASSPPQYTDTQYF.